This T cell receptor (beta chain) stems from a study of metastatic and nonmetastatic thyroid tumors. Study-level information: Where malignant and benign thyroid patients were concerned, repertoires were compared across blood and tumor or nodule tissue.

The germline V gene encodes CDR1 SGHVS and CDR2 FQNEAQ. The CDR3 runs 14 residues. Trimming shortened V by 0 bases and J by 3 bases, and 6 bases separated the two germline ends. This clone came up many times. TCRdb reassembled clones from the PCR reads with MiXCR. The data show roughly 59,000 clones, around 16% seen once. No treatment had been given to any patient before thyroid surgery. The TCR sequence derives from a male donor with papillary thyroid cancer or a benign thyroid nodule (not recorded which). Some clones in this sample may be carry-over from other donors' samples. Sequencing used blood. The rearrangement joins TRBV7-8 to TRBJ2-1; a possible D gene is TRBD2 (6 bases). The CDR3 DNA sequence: TGTGCCAGCAGCTTAGCCGGGAGCTACAATGAGCAGTTCTTC. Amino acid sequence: CASSLAGSYNEQFF.